The entry that follows covers one T cell receptor (beta chain) sequence. This entry belongs to a study of identical twins. Unmatched junction bases numbered 8, after V lost 7 bases and J lost 1 base. CDR1 ENHRY and CDR2 SYGVKD come from the germline V gene. The CDR3 spans 16 residues. TCRdb re-derived calls from the 5' RACE reads in MiXCR, one entry per CDR3 protein. This table holds around 690,000 distinct CDR3 sequences, 21% found once. Another study also made use of these data, one on T cells expressing NK-cell markers.

Material for sequencing was PBMCs. The chain joins TRBV10-3 to TRBJ2-1, with 9 positions matching TRBD2. The sequence derives from a woman younger than 30 in good health. CDR3 sequence: CAIMAGGPFSYNEQFF. CDR3 nucleotides: TGTGCCATCATGGCGGGAGGGCCCTTTTCCTACAATGAGCAGTTCTTC.